This T cell receptor beta chain was observed in a study of Ad26.COV2.S vaccination and SARS-CoV-2 variants. Study as a whole: Once or twice, 56 days apart, Ad26.COV2.S was delivered intramuscularly.

Treatment denoted: around 19 received Ad26.COV2.S at low or high dose, single or two shots; roughly five received placebo; per-sample allocation not given. After the first vaccine or placebo injection, samples were drawn on day 63. Ad26.COV2.S expressed prefusion-stabilized spike from the original Wuhan strain. Study-wide results and caveats: Responses of T cells in total may have been underestimated by the TCR breadth and depth analyses.

Sequenced by immunoSEQ multiplex PCR; TCRdb stores in-frame clones only, minus some. The sample consists of under 400,000 clones, about nine tenths of them appearing once. A remark on this clone: Its antigen is unknown.

Trimming removed 6 bases from V and 6 bases from J, with 6 bases in between. The germline CDR1 and CDR2 sequences are MNHEY and SMNVEV (reference sequence). The CDR3 length is 11 residues. This sequence was found in a person between 18 and 60 years old who received the Ad26.COV2.S COVID-19 vaccine or a placebo. The J gene is TRBJ2-1, the V gene TRBV27; possible D gene TRBD2, 6 bases. Sequences were derived from peripheral blood, sampled in a trial of Ad26.COV2.S vaccine versus placebo. The CDR3, as DNA: TGTGCCAGCAGCGGGGGCAATGAGCAGTTCTTC. Translation gives CASSGGNEQFF.